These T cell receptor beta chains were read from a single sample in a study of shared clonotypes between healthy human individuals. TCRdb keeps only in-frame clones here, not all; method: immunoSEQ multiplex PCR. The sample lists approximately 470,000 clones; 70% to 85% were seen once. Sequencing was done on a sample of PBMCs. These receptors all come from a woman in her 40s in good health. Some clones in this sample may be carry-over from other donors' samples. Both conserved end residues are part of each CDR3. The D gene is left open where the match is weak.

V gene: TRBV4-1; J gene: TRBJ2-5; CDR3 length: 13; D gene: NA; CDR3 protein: CASSQGTEETQYF
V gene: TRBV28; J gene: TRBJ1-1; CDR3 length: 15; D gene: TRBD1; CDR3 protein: CASSRWDSLNTEAFF
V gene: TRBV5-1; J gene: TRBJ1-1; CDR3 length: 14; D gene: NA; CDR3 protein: CASSLRTLNTEAFF
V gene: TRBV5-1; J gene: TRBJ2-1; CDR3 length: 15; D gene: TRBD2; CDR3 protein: CASSFSIPRGDEQFF
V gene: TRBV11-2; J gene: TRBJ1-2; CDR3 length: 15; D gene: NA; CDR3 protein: CASGGFGGVRYGYTF
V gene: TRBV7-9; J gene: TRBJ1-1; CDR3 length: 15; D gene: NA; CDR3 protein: CASSLGMDWGTEAFF
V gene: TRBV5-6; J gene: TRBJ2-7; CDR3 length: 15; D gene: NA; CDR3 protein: CASSLGVYTPYEQYF
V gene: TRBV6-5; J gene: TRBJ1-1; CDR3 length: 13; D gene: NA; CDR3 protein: CASRPRAPTEAFF
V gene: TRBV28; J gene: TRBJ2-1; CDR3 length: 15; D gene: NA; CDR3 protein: CASSLSRGSYNEQFF
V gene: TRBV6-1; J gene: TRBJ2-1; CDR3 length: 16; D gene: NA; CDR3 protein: CASSDGGGGSYNEQFF
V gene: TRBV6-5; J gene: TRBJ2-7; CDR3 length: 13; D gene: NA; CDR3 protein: CASSYRGPYEQYF
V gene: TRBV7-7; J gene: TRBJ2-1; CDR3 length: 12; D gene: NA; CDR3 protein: CASSEGGTEQFF
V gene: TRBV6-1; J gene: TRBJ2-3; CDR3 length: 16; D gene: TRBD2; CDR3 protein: CASSEPRGRATDTQYF
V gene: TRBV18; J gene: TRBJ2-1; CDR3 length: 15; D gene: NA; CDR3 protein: CASSPSGFSYNEQFF
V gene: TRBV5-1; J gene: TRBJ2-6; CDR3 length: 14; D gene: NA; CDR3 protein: CASSLESGANVLTF
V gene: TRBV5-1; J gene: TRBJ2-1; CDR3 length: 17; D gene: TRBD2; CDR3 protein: CASSFLAGGLSYNEQFF
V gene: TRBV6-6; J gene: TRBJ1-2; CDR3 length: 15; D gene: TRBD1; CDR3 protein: CASRVPGQGAYGYTF
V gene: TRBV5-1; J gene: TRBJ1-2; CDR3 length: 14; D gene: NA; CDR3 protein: CASSLGGQNYGYTF
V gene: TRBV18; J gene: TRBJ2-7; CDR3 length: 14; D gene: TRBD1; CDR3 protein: CASSQRQGSYEQYF
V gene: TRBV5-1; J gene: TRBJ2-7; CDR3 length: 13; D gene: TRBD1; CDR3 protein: CASGLTGDYEQYF
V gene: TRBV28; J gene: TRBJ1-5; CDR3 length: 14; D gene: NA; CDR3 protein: CASSPGGEAQPQHF
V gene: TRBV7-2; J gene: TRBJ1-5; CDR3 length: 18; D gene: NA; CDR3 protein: CASSLGYSTEIFNQPQHF
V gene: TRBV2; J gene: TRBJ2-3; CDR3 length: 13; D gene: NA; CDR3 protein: CASSGRPGDTQYF
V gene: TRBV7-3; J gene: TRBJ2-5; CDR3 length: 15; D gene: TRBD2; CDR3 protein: CASSTLAGTGETQYF
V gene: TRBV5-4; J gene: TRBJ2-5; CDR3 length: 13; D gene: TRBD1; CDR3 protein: CASSLAPGGAQYF
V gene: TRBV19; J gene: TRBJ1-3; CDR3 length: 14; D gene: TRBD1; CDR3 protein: CASKTTGEGNTIYF
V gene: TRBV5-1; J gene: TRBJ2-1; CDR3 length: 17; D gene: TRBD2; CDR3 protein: CASSLITSGSSYNEQFF
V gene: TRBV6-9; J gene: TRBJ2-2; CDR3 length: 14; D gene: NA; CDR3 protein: CASSRGGSAGELFF
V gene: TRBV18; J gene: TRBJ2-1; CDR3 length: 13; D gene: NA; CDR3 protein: CASSPLTLGEQFF